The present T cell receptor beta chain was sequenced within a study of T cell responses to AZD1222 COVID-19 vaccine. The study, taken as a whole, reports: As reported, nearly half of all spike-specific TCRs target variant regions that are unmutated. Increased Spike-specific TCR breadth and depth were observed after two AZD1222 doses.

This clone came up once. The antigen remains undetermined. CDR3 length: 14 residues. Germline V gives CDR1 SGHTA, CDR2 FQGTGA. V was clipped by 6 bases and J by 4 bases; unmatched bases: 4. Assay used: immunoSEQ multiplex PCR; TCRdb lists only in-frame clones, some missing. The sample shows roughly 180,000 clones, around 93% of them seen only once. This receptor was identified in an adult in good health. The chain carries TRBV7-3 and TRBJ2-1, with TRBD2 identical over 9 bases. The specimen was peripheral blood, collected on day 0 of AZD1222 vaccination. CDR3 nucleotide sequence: TGTGCCAGCAGTTCGGGACTAGCTTACAATGAGCAGTTCTTC. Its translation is CASSSGLAYNEQFF.